This record looks at one TCR beta chain sequence and its context. Antigen specificity is unknown. Coverage ceases 3 residues before the CDR3 finishes, and the germline J gene fills in the end. The data were obtained in a study of T cells in women clearing cervical HPV infection. Study-wide context: No precancer developed; the control's incident HPV16 infection cleared within 12 months.

Regarding the study as a whole: Combining TCR richness with V gene abundances gave approximately 0.8 AUC.

The germline V gene has CDR1 SGDLS and CDR2 YYNGEE. With 0 bases removed from V and 1 base from J, the gap between germline ends came to 4 bases. The CDR3 extends over 13 amino acids. Some clones are missing from TCRdb's copy, which holds only in-frame ones; the method was immunoSEQ multiplex PCR. This listing includes approximately 40,000 clones. The receptor was isolated from a woman aged 18-70 years with a cervical HPV16 infection that either progressed to CIN3+ or cleared (not recorded which). The genes are TRBV9 and TRBJ1-1; D not certain. Material for sequencing was blood buffy coat. CDR3: CASSVGRNTEAFF. CDR3 DNA (partial): TGTGCCAGCAGCGTAGGCAGGAACACTGAA.